This is a list of T cell receptor beta chains from one sample in a study of blood T cell repertoires in COVID-19. The method was immunoSEQ multiplex PCR; TCRdb's version includes in-frame clones alone and lacks a portion of them. The table has about 54,000 clones, 90% seen once. Material for sequencing was peripheral blood. The receptor set was obtained from a woman aged 40 to 50 with active COVID-19. The CDR3 runs from the conserved cysteine through the conserved F or W. Fields, in order: V gene, CDR3 length, J gene, CDR3 protein.

v_call: TRBV12-5
cdr3_length: 18
j_call: TRBJ1-5
cdr3_aa: CASGRWTGGVPPNQPQHF

v_call: TRBV6-5
cdr3_length: 13
j_call: TRBJ1-2
cdr3_aa: CASRQGVNYGYTF

v_call: TRBV11-2
cdr3_length: 19
j_call: TRBJ1-6
cdr3_aa: CASSLVGQGSYSYNSPLHF

v_call: TRBV7-9
cdr3_length: 15
j_call: TRBJ2-1
cdr3_aa: CASSPDWRGGNEQFF

v_call: TRBV6-2/TRBV6-3
cdr3_length: 14
j_call: TRBJ1-2
cdr3_aa: CASSYPGQFYGYTF

v_call: TRBV9
cdr3_length: 14
j_call: TRBJ1-1
cdr3_aa: CASSVGTQGTEAFF

v_call: TRBV11-2
cdr3_length: 16
j_call: TRBJ2-3
cdr3_aa: CASSLGTGASTDTQYF

v_call: TRBV13
cdr3_length: 15
j_call: TRBJ1-4
cdr3_aa: CASSSGQGSNEKLFF

v_call: TRBV5-5
cdr3_length: 14
j_call: TRBJ2-7
cdr3_aa: CASSTRQETYEQYF

v_call: TRBV4-2
cdr3_length: 19
j_call: TRBJ2-2
cdr3_aa: CASSPGTSGGVVNTGELFF

v_call: TRBV19
cdr3_length: 13
j_call: TRBJ1-1
cdr3_aa: CASRTGQNTEAFF

v_call: TRBV4-3
cdr3_length: 15
j_call: TRBJ2-7
cdr3_aa: CASSARTGYVDEQYF

v_call: TRBV5-1
cdr3_length: 15
j_call: TRBJ1-6
cdr3_aa: CASSPSQGRNSPLHF

v_call: TRBV7-2
cdr3_length: 12
j_call: TRBJ2-5
cdr3_aa: CASSRGKETQYF

v_call: TRBV2
cdr3_length: 13
j_call: TRBJ1-2
cdr3_aa: CASSEPGFGGYTF

v_call: TRBV25-1
cdr3_length: 13
j_call: TRBJ1-2
cdr3_aa: CASSQGAGYGYTF

v_call: TRBV20-1
cdr3_length: 11
j_call: TRBJ1-2
cdr3_aa: CSAGSDGGYTF

v_call: TRBV5-1
cdr3_length: 14
j_call: TRBJ2-5
cdr3_aa: CASSLTAGMETQYF

v_call: TRBV10-3
cdr3_length: 12
j_call: TRBJ2-5
cdr3_aa: CAISRGEETQYF

v_call: TRBV5-8
cdr3_length: 15
j_call: TRBJ1-3
cdr3_aa: CASSRTGEFKDTIYF

v_call: TRBV11-3
cdr3_length: 16
j_call: TRBJ1-3
cdr3_aa: CASESGTLGSGNTIYF

v_call: TRBV19
cdr3_length: 11
j_call: TRBJ1-1
cdr3_aa: CASSIGYAAFF

v_call: TRBV6-1
cdr3_length: 13
j_call: TRBJ1-2
cdr3_aa: CASSEWDRGDYTF

v_call: TRBV6-1
cdr3_length: 13
j_call: TRBJ2-7
cdr3_aa: CASSEAAGTGQYF

v_call: TRBV2
cdr3_length: 18
j_call: TRBJ1-5
cdr3_aa: CASSAVSAWATSNQPRHF

v_call: TRBV5-1
cdr3_length: 14
j_call: TRBJ1-1
cdr3_aa: CASCNQQGQDEAFF

v_call: TRBV2
cdr3_length: 15
j_call: TRBJ2-1
cdr3_aa: CASSKAATGYNEQFF

v_call: TRBV10-3
cdr3_length: 13
j_call: TRBJ1-2
cdr3_aa: CAIGKTGGQGYTF

v_call: TRBV12-2
cdr3_length: 17
j_call: TRBJ2-7
cdr3_aa: CASRLAQSGGSSYEQYF

v_call: TRBV9
cdr3_length: 14
j_call: TRBJ2-2
cdr3_aa: CASTGTPNTGELFF

v_call: TRBV15
cdr3_length: 14
j_call: TRBJ2-7
cdr3_aa: CATSKGGGFYEQYF

v_call: TRBV6-5
cdr3_length: 14
j_call: TRBJ2-7
cdr3_aa: CASRSDSSPYEQYF

v_call: TRBV23-1
cdr3_length: 12
j_call: TRBJ2-7
cdr3_aa: CASGGTDYEQYF

v_call: TRBV6-1
cdr3_length: 13
j_call: TRBJ2-7
cdr3_aa: CASSEQGRDEQYF

v_call: TRBV19
cdr3_length: 15
j_call: TRBJ2-5
cdr3_aa: CASSIPGQGQETQYF

v_call: TRBV3-1/TRBV3-2
cdr3_length: 18
j_call: TRBJ2-6
cdr3_aa: CASSVQDRGISGANVLTF

v_call: TRBV5-1
cdr3_length: 18
j_call: TRBJ2-2
cdr3_aa: CASSSPLTSGGIGGELFF

v_call: TRBV6-5
cdr3_length: 16
j_call: TRBJ2-7
cdr3_aa: CASSYQTSGGIYEQYF

v_call: TRBV29-1
cdr3_length: 14
j_call: TRBJ1-2
cdr3_aa: CSVATGGGNYGYTF